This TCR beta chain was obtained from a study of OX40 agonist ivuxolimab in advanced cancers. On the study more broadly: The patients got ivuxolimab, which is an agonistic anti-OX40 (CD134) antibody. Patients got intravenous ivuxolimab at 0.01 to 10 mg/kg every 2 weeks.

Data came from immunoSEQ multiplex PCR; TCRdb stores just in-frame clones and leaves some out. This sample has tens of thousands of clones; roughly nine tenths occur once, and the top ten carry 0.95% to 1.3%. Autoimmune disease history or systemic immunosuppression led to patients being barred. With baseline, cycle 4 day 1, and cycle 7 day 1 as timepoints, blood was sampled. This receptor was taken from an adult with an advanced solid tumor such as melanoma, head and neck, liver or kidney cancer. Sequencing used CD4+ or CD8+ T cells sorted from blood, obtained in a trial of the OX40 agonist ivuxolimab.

The CDR3 coding sequence is TGTGCCACCATTAGGTTAGGGACAGGGTCCTACGAGCAGTACTTC. Its translation: CATIRLGTGSYEQYF. The chain links TRBV27 to TRBJ2-7; 9 bases fit TRBD1. Germline V gives CDR1 MNHEY, CDR2 SMNVEV (reference sequence). The CDR3 has 15 amino acids. The ends lost 10 bases at V and 1 base at J; junction bases unmatched: 11.